This TCR beta chain appears in the sequencing data of a study of blood T cell repertoires in COVID-19 (dated by TCRdb to the early 2020s). With respect to the entire study: Samples from collaborators originated in the United States, Italy and Spain and spanned both the acute and convalescent phases of COVID-19. The material from the prospective study consisted of cDNA or gDNA derived from T cells, B-cell-depleted T cells, or PBMCs. The dataset comprised deeply sampled blood TCRbeta repertoires from subjects exposed to, actively infected with, or recovered from COVID-19. A freely available public database, intended as a resource for researchers studying the immune response to SARS-CoV-2, is where the repertoires were released. Samples came from the ongoing ImmuneRACE study (first 160 participants) plus 1,254 subjects from 6 global collaborators. The sample metadata nearly always contained a de-identified subject ID, COVID-19 status, age in years and sex. HLA class I and class II types, where available, came from metadata supplied by the sample provider rather than from assay-based typing.

Collaborating institutions collected whole blood in K2EDTA tubes following their own protocols. For TCRbeta analysis, collaborators shipped samples as frozen whole blood, isolated PBMCs, or DNA extracted from either of those sample types. Inclusive of the bounding cysteine and phenylalanine, the CDR3 is 13 residues long. Of the read, only the CDR3 DNA is kept; its 39 bases are in frame from base 1. As encoded in the germline V gene, CDR1 is LGHNA while CDR2 is YNFKEQ. Cut back by 1 base and 4 bases, the V and J ends lie 7 bases apart. This clone was seen a handful of times. There is no known antigen for this receptor. Base qualities were left out, and no much larger clone turns up one base away. Points the paper makes about the study in general: How much clinical and demographic metadata was included differed by source and by participant, and the metadata was provided uncurated.

The immunoSEQ Assay, a bias-controlled multiplex PCR, was used to amplify TCRbeta CDR3 regions from genomic DNA. Concerning the study's data processing: The number of nucleated cells in each sample was estimated by amplification of reference gene primers within the assay. Sequence reads were collapsed and filtered to measure the absolute abundance of every unique TCRbeta CDR3 rearrangement. For each sample, productive Simpson clonality was calculated by taking the square root of Simpson's diversity index across productive rearrangements. TCRdb re-hosts the immuneACCESS table, in-frame sequences only. Its copies lack some clones; in the studies checked, an unresolved V gene accounts for under half of them, and the cause for the rest is not known. V, J and clone size derive from that table, while D and trimming were established from the DNA sequence. Counted in this sample were 150,000 to 200,000 clones; roughly 85% of them appeared once. The ten largest clones add up to around 5% of the sample.

Input material: peripheral blood. The rearranged chain carries TRBV4-2 and TRBJ1-2; TRBD1 is perhaps the D gene, given 5 matching bases. This TCR was recovered from a human donor in a cohort sampled during active COVID-19. Here the CDR3 is given as CASSQGQSYGYTF. The DNA reads TGTGCCAGCAGCCAAGGACAGTCCTATGGCTACACCTTC.